The subject of this entry is one T cell receptor (beta chain). These data come from a study of blood T cell repertoires in COVID-19. Overall study context: Collection of acute and convalescent COVID-19 samples took place in the United States, Italy and Spain. Nucleic acid was either cDNA or gDNA, and it came from T cells, B-cell-depleted T cells, or PBMCs.

Each recovered donor of Cohort 3 presented with two negative PCRs, clearance, or symptom resolution. The CDR3 covers 15 residues. Trimming pared 5 bases from V and 5 bases from J, leaving 15 bases between. Germline-derived CDR1 and CDR2 are LNHDA and SQIVND (reference sequence). In the original analysis: It was from reference gene primer amplification that nucleated cell counts were estimated. Assay: immunoSEQ multiplex PCR; the TCRdb copy retains only in-frame clones and omits some. The V and J calls and clone size are taken from that table; D and trimming were inferred from the DNA. Of a few hundred thousand clones listed, about 80% were seen once; the top ten hold around 3.6%.

The sequence came from a man aged 50 to 60 who had recovered from COVID-19. The chain carries TRBV19 and TRBJ2-2; a possible D gene is TRBD1 (6 bases). The sequenced material came from PBMCs or T cells enriched from blood (not recorded which). Here the CDR3 DNA reads TGTGCCAGTAGTCCCCGGACAGCGCCTACCGGGGAGCTGTTTTTT. Translating it yields CASSPRTAPTGELFF.